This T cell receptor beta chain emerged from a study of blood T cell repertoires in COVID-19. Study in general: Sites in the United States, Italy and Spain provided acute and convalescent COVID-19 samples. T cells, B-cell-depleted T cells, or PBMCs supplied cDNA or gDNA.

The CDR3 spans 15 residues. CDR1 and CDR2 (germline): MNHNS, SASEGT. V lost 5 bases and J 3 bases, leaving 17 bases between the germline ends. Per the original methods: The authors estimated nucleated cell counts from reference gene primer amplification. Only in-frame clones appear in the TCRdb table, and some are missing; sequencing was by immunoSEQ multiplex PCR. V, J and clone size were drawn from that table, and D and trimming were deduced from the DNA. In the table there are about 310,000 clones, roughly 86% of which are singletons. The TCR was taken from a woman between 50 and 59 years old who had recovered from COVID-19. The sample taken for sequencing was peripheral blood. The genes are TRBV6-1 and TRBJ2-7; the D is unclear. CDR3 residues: CASSSGALDGYEQYF. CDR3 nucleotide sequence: TGTGCCAGCAGTTCCGGAGCTCTGGATGGCTACGAGCAGTACTTC.